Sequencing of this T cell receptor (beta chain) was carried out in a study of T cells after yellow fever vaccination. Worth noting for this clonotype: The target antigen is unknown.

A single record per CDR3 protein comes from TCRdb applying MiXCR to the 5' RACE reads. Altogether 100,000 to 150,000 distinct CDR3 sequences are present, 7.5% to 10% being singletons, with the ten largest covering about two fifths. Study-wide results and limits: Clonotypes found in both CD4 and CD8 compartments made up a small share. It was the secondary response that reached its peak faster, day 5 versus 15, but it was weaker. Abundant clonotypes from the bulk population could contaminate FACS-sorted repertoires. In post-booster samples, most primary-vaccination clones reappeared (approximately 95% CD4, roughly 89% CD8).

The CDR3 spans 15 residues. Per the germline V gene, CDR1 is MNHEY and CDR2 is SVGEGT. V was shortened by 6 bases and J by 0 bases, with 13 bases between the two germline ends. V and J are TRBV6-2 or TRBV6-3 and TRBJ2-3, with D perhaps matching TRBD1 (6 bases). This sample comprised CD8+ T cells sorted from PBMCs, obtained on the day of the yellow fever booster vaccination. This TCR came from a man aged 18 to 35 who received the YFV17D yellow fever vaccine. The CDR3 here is CASRTGFISTDTQYF. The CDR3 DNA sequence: TGTGCCAGCAGGACAGGATTCATAAGCACAGATACGCAGTATTTT.